This T cell receptor beta chain was recovered during a study of T cell responses to AZD1222 COVID-19 vaccine. Findings and caveats of the study: In the spike-specific TCR repertoire, nearly half reportedly target unmutated variant regions. The span of vaccine-associated CD4 TCRs extended across spike, with dominance at 160-218 and 743-854. No repertoire was sampled before or during the peak T cell response, only after it. Just 5 to 7 people given AZD1222 tested seropositive at baseline.

TCRdb's copy holds only in-frame clones and misses some; the assay was immunoSEQ multiplex PCR. The data show some 130,000 clones, approximately 84% seen once. As for this clone: Its antigen is currently unknown.

The CDR3 runs 16 residues. In germline, CDR1 is SGHVS, CDR2 FNYEAQ. Trimming took 5 bases from V and 5 from J; bases not matched to a gene: 11. The receptor's source is an adult in good health. This sample comprised peripheral blood, obtained on day 0 of AZD1222 vaccination. This chain uses TRBV7-6 with TRBJ2-1; 8 nucleotides line up with TRBD1. CDR3 amino acids: CASSLGQGQWDNEQFF. The CDR3 DNA reads as TGTGCCAGCAGCCTTGGACAGGGACAATGGGACAATGAGCAGTTCTTC.